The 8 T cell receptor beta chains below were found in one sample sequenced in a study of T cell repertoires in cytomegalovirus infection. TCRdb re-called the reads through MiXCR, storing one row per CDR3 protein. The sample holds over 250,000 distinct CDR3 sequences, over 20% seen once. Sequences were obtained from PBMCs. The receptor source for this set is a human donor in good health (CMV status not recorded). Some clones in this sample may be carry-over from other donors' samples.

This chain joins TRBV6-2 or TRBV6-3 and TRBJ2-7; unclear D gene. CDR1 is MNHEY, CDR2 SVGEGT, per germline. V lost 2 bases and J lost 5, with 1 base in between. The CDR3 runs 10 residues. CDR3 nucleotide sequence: TGTGCCAGCAGTTACCACGAGCAGTACTTC. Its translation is CASSYHEQYF.

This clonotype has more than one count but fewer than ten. CDR3 residues: CSLASGNPDTEAFF. DNA for the CDR3: TGCAGCCTCGCGTCAGGTAACCCGGACACTGAAGCTTTCTTT. The rearrangement joins TRBV29-1 to TRBJ1-1; no clear D. Trimming shortened V by 8 bases and J by 3 bases, and 19 bases separated the two germline ends. CDR1 and CDR2 from the germline V gene are SQVTM and ANQGSEA. The CDR3 is 14 residues long. The whole variable domain, filled in from reference TRBV29-1 and TRBJ1-1, reads SAVISQKPSRDICQRGTSLTIQCQVDSQVTMMFWYRQQPGQSLTLIATANQGSEATYESGFVIDKFPISRPNLTFSTLTVSNMSPEDSSIYLCSLASGNPDTEAFFGQGTRLTVV.

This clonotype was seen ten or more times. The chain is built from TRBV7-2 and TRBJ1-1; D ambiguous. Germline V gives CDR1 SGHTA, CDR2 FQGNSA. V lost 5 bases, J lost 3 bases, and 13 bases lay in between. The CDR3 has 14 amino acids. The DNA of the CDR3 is TGTGCCAGCAGCCGACTAGACGGATACACTGAAGCTTTCTTT. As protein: CASSRLDGYTEAFF.

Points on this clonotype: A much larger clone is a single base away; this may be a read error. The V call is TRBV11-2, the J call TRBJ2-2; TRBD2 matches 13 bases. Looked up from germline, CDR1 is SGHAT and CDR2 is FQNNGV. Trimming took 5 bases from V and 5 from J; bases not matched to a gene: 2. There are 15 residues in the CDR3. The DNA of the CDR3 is TGTGCCAGCAGCACGGGACTAGCGGGAACCGGGGAGCTGTTTTTT. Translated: CASSTGLAGTGELFF. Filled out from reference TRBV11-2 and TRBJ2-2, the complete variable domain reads EAGVAQSPRYKIIEKRQSVAFWCNPISGHATLYWYQQILGQGPKLLIQFQNNGVVDDSQLPKDRFSAERLKGVDSTLKIQPAKLEDSAVYLCASSTGLAGTGELFFGEGSRLTVL.

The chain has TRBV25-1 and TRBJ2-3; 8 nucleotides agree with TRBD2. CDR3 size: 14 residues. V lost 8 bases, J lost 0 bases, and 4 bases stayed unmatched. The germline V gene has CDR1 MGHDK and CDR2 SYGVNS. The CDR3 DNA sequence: TGTGCCAGCGTCTCTAGCGGGAGCACAGATACGCAGTATTTT. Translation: CASVSSGSTDTQYF.

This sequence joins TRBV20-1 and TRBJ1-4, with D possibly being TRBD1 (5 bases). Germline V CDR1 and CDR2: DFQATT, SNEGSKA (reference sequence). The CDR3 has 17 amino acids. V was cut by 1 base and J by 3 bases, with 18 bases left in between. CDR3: CSARVGHLPAANEKLFF. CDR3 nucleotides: TGCAGTGCTAGAGTTGGACACCTCCCGGCGGCTAATGAAAAACTGTTTTTT.

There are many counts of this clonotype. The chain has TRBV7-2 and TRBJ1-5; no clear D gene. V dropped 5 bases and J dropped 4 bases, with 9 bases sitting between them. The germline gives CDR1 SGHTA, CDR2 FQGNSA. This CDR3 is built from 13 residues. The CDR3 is CASSVQLNQPQHF. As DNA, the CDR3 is TGTGCCAGCAGCGTCCAACTTAATCAGCCCCAGCATTTT.

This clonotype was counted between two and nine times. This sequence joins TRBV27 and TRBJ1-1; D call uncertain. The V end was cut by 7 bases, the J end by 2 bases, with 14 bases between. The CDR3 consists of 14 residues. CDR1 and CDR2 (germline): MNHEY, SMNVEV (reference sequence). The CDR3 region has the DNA TGTGCCAGCAAACTCCTGGACGGTAACACTGAAGCTTTCTTT. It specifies CASKLLDGNTEAFF.